This TCR beta chain was sequenced in a study of shared clonotypes between healthy human individuals. Only in-frame clones appear in the TCRdb table, and some are missing; sequencing was by immunoSEQ multiplex PCR. This table holds about 2.1 million clones, 93% found once. Germline loops: CDR1 SGHTA, CDR2 FQGTGA. The length of the CDR3 is 13 residues. Deletions cut 5 bases from V and 5 bases from J, with 13 bases between. Naivety among CD8 cells was defined by CD45RO negativity and positive CCR7 selection, thereby excluding terminally differentiated effector memory CD45RA+ cells. What was sequenced was naive CD8+ T cells from PBMCs. The rearrangement uses TRBV7-3 and TRBJ2-7; possible D gene TRBD2, 7 bases. The TCR originated in a man younger than 30 in good health. Some clones in this sample may be carry-over from other donors' samples. The DNA for the CDR3 is TGTGCCAGCAGCATGGACGGGGGGCACGAGCAGTACTTC. The encoded protein is CASSMDGGHEQYF.